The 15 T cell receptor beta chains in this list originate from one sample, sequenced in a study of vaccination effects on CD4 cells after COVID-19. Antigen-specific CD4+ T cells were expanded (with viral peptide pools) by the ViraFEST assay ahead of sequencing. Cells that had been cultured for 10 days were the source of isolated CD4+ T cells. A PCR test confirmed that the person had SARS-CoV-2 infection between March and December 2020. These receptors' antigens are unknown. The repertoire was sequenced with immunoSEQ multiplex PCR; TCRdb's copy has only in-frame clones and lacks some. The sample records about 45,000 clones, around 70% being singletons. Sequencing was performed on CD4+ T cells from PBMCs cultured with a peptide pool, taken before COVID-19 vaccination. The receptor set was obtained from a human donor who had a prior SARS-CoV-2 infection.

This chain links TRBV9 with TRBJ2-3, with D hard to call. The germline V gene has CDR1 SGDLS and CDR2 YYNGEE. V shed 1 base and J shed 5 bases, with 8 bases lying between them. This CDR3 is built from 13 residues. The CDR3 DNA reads TGTGCCAGCAGCGTAATCGAGATAGATACGCAGTATTTT. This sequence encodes CASSVIEIDTQYF.

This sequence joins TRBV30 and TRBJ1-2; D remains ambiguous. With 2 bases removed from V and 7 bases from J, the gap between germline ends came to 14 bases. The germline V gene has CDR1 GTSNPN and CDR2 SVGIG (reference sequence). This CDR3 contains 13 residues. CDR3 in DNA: TGTGCCTGGAGTTTTGACGGATCTCTTGGCTACACCTTC. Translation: CAWSFDGSLGYTF.

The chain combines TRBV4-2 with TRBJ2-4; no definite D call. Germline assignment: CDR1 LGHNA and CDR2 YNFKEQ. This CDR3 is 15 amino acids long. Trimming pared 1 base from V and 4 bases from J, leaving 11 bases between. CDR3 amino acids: CASSQGASLKNIQYF. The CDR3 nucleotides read TGTGCCAGCAGCCAAGGGGCCAGTCTTAAAAACATTCAGTACTTC.

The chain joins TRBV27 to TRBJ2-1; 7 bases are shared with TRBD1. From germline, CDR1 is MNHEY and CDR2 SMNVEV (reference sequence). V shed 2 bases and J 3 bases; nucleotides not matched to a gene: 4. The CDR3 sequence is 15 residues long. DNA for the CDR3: TGTGCCAGCAGTTTACACGGGGACAGCTACAATGAGCAGTTCTTC. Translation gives CASSLHGDSYNEQFF.

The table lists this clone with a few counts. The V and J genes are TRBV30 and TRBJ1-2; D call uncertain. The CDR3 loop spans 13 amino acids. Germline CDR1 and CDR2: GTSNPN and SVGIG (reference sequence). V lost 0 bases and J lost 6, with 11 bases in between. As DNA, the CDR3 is TGTGCCTGGAGTGTACAAGGGAATCATGGCTACACCTTC. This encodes CAWSVQGNHGYTF.

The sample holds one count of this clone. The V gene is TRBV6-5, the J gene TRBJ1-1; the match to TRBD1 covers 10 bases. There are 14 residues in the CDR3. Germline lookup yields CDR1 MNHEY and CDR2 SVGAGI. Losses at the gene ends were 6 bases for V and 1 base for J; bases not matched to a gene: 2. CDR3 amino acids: CASSDRGRNTEAFF. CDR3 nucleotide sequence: TGTGCCAGCAGCGACAGGGGGCGGAACACTGAAGCTTTCTTT.

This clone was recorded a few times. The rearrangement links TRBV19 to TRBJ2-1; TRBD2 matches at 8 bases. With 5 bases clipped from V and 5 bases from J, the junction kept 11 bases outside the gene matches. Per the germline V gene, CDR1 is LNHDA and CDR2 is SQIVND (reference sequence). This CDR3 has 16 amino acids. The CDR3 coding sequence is TGTGCCAGTAGTGCCTACACGGGACTAGACCACAATGAGCAGTTCTTC. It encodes CASSAYTGLDHNEQFF.

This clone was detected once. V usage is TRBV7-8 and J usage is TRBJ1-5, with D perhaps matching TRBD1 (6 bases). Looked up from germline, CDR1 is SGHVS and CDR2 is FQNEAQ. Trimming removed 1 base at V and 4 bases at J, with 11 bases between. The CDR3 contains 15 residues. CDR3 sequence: CASSLGEGGNQPQHF. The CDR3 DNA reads TGTGCCAGCAGCTTAGGGGAGGGGGGAAATCAGCCCCAGCATTTT.

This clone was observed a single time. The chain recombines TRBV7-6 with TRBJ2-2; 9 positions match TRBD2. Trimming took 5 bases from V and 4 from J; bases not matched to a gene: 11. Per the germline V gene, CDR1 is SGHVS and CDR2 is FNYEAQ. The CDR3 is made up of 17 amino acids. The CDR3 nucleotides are TGTGCCAGCAGCCCATCTCAGCGGGGGGCCAGCACCGGGGAGCTGTTTTTT. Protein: CASSPSQRGASTGELFF.

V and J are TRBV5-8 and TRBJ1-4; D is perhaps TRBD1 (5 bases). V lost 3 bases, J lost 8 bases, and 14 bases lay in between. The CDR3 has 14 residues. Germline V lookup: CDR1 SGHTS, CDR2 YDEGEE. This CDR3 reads CASSSQGEGEKLFF. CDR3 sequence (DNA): TGTGCCAGCAGCTCTCAGGGTGAGGGAGAAAAACTGTTTTTT.

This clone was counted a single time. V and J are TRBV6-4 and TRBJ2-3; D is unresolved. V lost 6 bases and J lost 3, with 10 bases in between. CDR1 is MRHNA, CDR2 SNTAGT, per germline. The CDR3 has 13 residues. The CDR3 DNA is TGTGCCAGCAGGGGTCGCGATACAGATACGCAGTATTTT. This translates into CASRGRDTDTQYF.

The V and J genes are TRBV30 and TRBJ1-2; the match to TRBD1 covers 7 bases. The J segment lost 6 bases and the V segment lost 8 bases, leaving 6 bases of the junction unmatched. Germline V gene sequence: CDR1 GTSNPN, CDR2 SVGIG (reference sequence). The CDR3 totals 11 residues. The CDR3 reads CARETGNGYTF. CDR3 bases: TGTGCCCGTGAGACAGGGAATGGCTACACCTTC.

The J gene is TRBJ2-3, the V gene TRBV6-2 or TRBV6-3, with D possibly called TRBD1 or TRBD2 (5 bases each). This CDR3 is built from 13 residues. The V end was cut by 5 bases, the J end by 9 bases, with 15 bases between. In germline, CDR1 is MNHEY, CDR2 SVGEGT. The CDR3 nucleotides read TGTGCCAGCAGTCCGGACCTTGAGGGGACGCAGTATTTT. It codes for CASSPDLEGTQYF.

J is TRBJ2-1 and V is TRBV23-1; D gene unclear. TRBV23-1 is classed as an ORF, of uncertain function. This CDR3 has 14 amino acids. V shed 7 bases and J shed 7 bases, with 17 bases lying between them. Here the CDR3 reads CASNTEIIRNEQFF. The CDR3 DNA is TGCGCCAGCAACACAGAGATCATTAGGAATGAGCAGTTCTTC.

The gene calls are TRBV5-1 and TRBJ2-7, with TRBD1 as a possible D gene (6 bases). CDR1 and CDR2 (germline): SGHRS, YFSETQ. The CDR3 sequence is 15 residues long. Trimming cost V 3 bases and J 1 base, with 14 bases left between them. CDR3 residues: CASSSGTPVSYEQYF. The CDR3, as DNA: TGCGCCAGCAGCTCCGGGACACCAGTATCCTACGAGCAGTACTTC.